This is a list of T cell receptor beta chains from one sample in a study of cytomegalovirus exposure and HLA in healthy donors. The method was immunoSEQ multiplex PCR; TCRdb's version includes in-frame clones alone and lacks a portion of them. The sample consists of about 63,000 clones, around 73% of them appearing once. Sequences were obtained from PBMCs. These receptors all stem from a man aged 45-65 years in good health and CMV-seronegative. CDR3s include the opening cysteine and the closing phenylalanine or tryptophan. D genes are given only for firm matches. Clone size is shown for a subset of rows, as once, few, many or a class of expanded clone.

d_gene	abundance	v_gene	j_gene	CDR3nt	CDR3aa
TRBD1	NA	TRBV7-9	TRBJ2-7	TGTGCCAGCGGGGGCAGGGGGCTCGACGAGCAGTACTTC	CASGGRGLDEQYF
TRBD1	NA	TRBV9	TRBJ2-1	TGTGCCAGCAGCGTAGGGGGGACAGGGGTCTACAATGAGCAGTTCTTC	CASSVGGTGVYNEQFF
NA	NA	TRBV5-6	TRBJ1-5	TGTGCCAGCAGCTTGGGAGGGTCGGGTAGTCAGCCCCAGCATTTT	CASSLGGSGSQPQHF
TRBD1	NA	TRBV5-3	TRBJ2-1	TGTGCCAGAAGACACCGGGACAGCTCCTACAATGAGCAGTTCTTC	CARRHRDSSYNEQFF
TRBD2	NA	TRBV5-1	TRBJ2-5	TGCGCCAGCAGCCCAACCGTAGCGGGGGGCACCCGAGAGACCCAGTACTTC	CASSPTVAGGTRETQYF
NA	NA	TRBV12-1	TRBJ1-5	TGTGCCAGCAGTCCTCCAGGGGCCCACAATCAGCCCCAGCATTTT	CASSPPGAHNQPQHF
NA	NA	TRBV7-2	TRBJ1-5	TGTGCCAGCAGCTTAGCGGTCGGGTATCAGCCCCAGCATTTT	CASSLAVGYQPQHF
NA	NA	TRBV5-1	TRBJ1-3	TGCGCCAGCAGCCTCACTGACAGCGGAAACACCATATATTTT	CASSLTDSGNTIYF
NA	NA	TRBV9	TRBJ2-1	TGTGCCAGCAGCGTAGGCGGGAACAATGAGCAGTTCTTC	CASSVGGNNEQFF
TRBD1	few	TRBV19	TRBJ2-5	TGTGCCAGTAGTACCGACAGGGTTGAGGGAGAGACCCAGTACTTC	CASSTDRVEGETQYF
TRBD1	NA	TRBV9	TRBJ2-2	TGTGCCAGCGGCCCACCGGGACAGGGGTCCGGGGAGCTGTTTTTT	CASGPPGQGSGELFF
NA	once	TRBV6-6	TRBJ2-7	TGTGCCAGCAGTTTACCGCAGACTAAATACGAGCAGTACTTC	CASSLPQTKYEQYF
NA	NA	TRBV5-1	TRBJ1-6	TGCGCCAGCAGCTTGGCCGGTAAAACCTATAATTCACCCCTCCACTTT	CASSLAGKTYNSPLHF
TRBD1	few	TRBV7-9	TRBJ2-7	TGTGCCAGCAGCATCACCGAGCGAGACAGGGCCTACGAGCAGTACTTC	CASSITERDRAYEQYF
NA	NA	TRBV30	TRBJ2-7	TGTGCCTGGAGTGGACAGGTACGGTCCTACGAGCAGTACTTC	CAWSGQVRSYEQYF
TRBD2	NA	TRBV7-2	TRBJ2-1	TGTGCCAGCAGCTTAAAAAGCGGGGGCCCTCCCTCGGGTGAGCAGTTCTTC	CASSLKSGGPPSGEQFF
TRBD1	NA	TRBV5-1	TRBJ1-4	TGCGCCAGCAGCTTCGGGACAGGGGGGGGAGCAACTAATGAAAAACTGTTTTTT	CASSFGTGGGATNEKLFF
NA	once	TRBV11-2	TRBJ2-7	TGTGCCAGCAGCCTCCCCTACGAGCAGTACTTC	CASSLPYEQYF
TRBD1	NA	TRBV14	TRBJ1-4	TGTGCCAGCAGCCGATGGGACAGTCGCTTATCAACTAATGAAAAACTGTTTTTT	CASSRWDSRLSTNEKLFF
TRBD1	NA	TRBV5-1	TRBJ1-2	TGCGCCAGCAGCTCAGGCGGACAGGGAAACTATGGCTACACCTTC	CASSSGGQGNYGYTF
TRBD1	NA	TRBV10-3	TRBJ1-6	TGTGCCATCAGGGGGGGGACAGGGGGGACCTTCGGGCCCCTCCACTTT	CAIRGGTGGTFGPLHF
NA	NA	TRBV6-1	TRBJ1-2	TGTGCCAGCGTAGAACCGCCGGGCTATGGCTACACCTTC	CASVEPPGYGYTF
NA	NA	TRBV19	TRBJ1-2	TGTGCCAGTAAGACGGGGTTGCGGGGCTACACCTTC	CASKTGLRGYTF
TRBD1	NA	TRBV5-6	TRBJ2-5	TGTGCCAGCACCTTCCCGGGACAGGGGACCATAGAGACCCAGTACTTC	CASTFPGQGTIETQYF
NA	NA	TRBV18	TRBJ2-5	TGTGCCAGCTCACCGAGCCTAGTCCGGGGAGAGACCCAGTACTTC	CASSPSLVRGETQYF
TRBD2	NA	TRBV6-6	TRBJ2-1	TGTGCCAGCAGCTCCCTGCCGGGACTAGAGGTACGTGAGCAGTTCTTC	CASSSLPGLEVREQFF
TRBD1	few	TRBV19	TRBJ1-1	TGTGCCAGTAGTAGACAGGGAGACACTGAAGCTTTCTTT	CASSRQGDTEAFF
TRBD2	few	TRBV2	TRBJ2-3	TGTGCCAGCAGTGAAGATTTGCGGGGGATCACAGATACGCAGTATTTT	CASSEDLRGITDTQYF
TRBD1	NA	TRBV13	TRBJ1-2	TGTGCCAGCAGCATAGGGAGGGGGCAGGGCTACACCTTC	CASSIGRGQGYTF
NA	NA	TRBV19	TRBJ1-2	TGTGCCAGTAGCCACGGTGGGCTAAATGCTAACTATGGCTACACCTTC	CASSHGGLNANYGYTF
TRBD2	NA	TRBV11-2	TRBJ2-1	TGTGCCAGCAGCTCCGCGACTAGCCTCGATGAGCAGTTCTTC	CASSSATSLDEQFF
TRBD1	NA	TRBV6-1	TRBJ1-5	TGTGCCAGCAGCGACAAGGGGGCCGGTGGGCAGCCCCAGCATTTT	CASSDKGAGGQPQHF
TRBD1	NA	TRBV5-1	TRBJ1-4	TGCGCCAGCGGACCGGGACAGTCTAATGAAAAACTGTTTTTT	CASGPGQSNEKLFF
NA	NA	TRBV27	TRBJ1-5	TGTGCCAGCAGTCCTCGCGAGAATACAGGGTTTCAGCCCCAGCATTTT	CASSPRENTGFQPQHF
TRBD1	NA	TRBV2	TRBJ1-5	TGTGCCAGCACCACGGGACAGGCGAGCAATCAGCCCCAGCATTTT	CASTTGQASNQPQHF
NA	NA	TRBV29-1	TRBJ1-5	TGCAGCGTTGGAGGGCAGGCTAGCAATCAGCCCCAGCATTTT	CSVGGQASNQPQHF
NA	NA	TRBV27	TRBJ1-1	TGTGCCAGCAGTTTTGAGGGAAAAAGGACTGAAGCTTTCTTT	CASSFEGKRTEAFF
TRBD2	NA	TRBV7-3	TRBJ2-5	TGTGCCAGCAGCTTAGGGGGGGGTATGGAGACCCAGTACTTC	CASSLGGGMETQYF
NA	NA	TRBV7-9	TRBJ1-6	TGTGCCAGCAGCTCGGGGGATTCACCCCTCCACTTT	CASSSGDSPLHF
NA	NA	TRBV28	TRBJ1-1	TGTGCCAGCAGTTTTAAAGGGCCGGGGTTCTTT	CASSFKGPGFF
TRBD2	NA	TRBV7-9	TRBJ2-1	TGTGCCAGCAGCTTAAAACTCCTAGCGGGGGGGCAGCATGAGCAGTTCTTC	CASSLKLLAGGQHEQFF
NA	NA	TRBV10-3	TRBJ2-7	TGTGCCATCAGTGAGTCGGGAGCCTACGAGCAGTACTTC	CAISESGAYEQYF
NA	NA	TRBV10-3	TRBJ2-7	TGTGCCATCAGTGAGTCGGCAGGGCCCTACGAGCAGTACTTC	CAISESAGPYEQYF
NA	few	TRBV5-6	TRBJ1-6	TGTGCCAGCAGCTTGGGCGGACCGGGAAGGACCCTCCACTTT	CASSLGGPGRTLHF
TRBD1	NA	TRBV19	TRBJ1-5	TGTGCCAGTAGTATTTTTAGGGGGCAACAGCCCCAGCATTTT	CASSIFRGQQPQHF
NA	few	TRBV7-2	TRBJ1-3	TGTGCCAGCAGCTTAGCGGGCTTCGCCCTCTCTGGAAACACCATATATTTT	CASSLAGFALSGNTIYF
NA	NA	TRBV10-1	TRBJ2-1	TGCGCCAGCTCAGAGTCGGGGGGCGACGAGCAGTTCTTC	CASSESGGDEQFF
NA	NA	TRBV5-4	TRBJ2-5	TGTGCCAGCAGCCTTGGAGGGGAGAGGGAGGACCAGTACTTC	CASSLGGEREDQYF
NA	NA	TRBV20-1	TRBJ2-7	TGCAGTGCCAGCCCCGGGATTGAGCAGTACTTC	CSASPGIEQYF
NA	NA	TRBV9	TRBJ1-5	TGTGCCAGCACCCTCAGGGACTTAGGGGACAATCAGCCCCAGCATTTT	CASTLRDLGDNQPQHF
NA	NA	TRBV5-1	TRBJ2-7	TGCGCCAGCAGCTATTCTAGCGCCGAGCAGTACTTC	CASSYSSAEQYF
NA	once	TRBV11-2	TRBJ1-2	TGTGCCAGCAGCTTAGTACCGGGACAAATCAACTATGGCTACACCTTC	CASSLVPGQINYGYTF
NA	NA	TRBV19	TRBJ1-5	TGTGCCAGTCTCGAGGTAGGGGGGGCCGGCAATCAGCCCCAGCATTTT	CASLEVGGAGNQPQHF
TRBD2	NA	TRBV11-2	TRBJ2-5	TGTGCCAGCAGCTTAGTGCTAGCGGGGGGTAACCAGTACTTC	CASSLVLAGGNQYF
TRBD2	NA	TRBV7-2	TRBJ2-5	TGTGCCAGCAGCCAACTCCCGCCAGGACTAGCGGGAGAGACCCAGTACTTC	CASSQLPPGLAGETQYF
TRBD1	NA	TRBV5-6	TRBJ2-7	TGTGCCAGCAGCCCAGTGGTGGGACAGGAGTCCTACGAGCAGTACTTC	CASSPVVGQESYEQYF
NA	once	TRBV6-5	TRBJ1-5	TGTGCCAGCAGTACACAGAGTTACAATCAGCCCCAGCATTTT	CASSTQSYNQPQHF